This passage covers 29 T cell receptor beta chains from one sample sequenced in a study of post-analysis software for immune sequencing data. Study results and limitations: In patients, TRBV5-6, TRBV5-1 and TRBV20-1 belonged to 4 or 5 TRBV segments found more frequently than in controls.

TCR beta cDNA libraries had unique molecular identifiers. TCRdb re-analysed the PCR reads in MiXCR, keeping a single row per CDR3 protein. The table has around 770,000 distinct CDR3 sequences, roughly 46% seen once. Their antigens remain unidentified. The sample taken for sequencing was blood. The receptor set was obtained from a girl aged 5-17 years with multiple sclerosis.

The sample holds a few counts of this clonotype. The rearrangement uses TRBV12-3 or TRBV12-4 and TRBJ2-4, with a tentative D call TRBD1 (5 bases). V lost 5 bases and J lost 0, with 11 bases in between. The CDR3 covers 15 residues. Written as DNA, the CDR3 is TGTGCCAGCAGTCCGGACAACTTAGCCAAAAACATTCAGTACTTC. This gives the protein CASSPDNLAKNIQYF.

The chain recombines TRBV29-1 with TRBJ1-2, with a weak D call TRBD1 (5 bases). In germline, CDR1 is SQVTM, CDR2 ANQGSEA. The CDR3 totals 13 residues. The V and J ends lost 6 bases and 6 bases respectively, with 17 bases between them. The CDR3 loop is CSVGQGRYDGYTF. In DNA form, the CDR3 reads TGCAGCGTCGGTCAGGGACGTTACGATGGCTACACCTTC.

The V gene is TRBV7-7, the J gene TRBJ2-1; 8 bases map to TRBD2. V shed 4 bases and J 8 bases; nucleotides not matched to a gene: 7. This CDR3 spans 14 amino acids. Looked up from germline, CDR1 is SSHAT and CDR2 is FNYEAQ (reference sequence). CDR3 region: CASSSRGGPDEQFF. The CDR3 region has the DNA TGTGCCAGCAGCTCCCGGGGGGGGCCTGATGAGCAGTTCTTC.

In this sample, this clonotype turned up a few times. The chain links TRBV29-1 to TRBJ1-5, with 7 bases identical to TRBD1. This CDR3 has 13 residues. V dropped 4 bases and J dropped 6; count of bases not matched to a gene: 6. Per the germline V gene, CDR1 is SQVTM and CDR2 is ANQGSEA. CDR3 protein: CSVGGGAGQPQHF. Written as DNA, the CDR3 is TGCAGCGTTGGAGGGGGCGCGGGTCAGCCCCAGCATTTT.

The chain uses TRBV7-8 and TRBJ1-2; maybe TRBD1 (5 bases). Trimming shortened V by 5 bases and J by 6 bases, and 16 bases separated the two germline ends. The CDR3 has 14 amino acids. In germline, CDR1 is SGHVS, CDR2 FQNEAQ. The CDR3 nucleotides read TGTGCCAGCAGCCCACGACCCCCGGGGGATGGCTACACCTTC. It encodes CASSPRPPGDGYTF.

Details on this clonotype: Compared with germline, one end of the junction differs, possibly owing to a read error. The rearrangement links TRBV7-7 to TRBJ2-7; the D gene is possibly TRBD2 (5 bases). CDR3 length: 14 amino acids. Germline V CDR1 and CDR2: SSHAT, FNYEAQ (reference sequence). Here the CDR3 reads CASSLMVLEGEQYF. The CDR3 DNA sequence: TGTGCTAGCAGCTTAATGGTACTAGAGGGTGAGCAGTACTTC. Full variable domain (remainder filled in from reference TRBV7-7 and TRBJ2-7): GAGVSQSPRYKVTKRGQDVTLRCDPISSHATLYWYQQALGQGPEFLTYFNYEAQPDKSGLPSDRFSAERPEGSISTLTIQRTEQRDSAMYRCASSLMVLEGEQYFGPGTRLTVT.

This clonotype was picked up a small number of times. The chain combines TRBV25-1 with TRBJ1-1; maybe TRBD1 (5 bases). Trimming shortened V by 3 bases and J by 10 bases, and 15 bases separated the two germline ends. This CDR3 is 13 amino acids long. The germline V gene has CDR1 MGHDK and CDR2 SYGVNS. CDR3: CASSEWRAGRAFF. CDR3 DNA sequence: TGTGCCAGCAGTGAGTGGAGGGCAGGGAGAGCTTTCTTT. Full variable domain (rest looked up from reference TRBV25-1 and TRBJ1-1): EADIYQTPRYLVIGTGKKITLECSQTMGHDKMYWYQQDPGMELHLIHYSYGVNSTEKGDLSSESTVSRIRTEHFPLTLESARPSHTSQYLCASSEWRAGRAFFGQGTRLTVV.

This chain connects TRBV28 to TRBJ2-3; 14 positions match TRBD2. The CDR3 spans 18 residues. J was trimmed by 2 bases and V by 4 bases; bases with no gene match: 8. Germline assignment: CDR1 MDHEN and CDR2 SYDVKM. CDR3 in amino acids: CASSSRLAGGSNTDTQYF. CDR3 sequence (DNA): TGTGCCAGCAGTTCTAGACTAGCGGGAGGGTCCAACACAGATACGCAGTATTTT.

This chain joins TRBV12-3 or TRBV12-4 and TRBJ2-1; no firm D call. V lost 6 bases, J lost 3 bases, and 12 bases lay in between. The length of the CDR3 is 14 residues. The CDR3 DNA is TGTGCCAGCAGCCCCCGCCCTATCTACAATGAGCAGTTCTTC. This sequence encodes CASSPRPIYNEQFF.

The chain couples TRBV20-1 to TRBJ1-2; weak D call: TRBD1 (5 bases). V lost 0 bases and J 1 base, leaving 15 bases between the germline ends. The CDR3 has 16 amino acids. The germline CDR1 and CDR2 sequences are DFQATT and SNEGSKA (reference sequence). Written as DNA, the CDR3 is TGCAGTGCTAGAGATGCGGTCCAGGGCGGTAACTATGGCTACACCTTC. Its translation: CSARDAVQGGNYGYTF.

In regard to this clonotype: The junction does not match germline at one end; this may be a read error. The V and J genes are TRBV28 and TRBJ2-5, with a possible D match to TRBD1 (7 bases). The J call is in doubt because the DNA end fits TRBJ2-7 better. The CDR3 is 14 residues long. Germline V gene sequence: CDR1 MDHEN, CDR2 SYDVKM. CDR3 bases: TGTGCTAGCACTGCATCAGGGGGGTATCGCGAGCAGTACTTC. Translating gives CASTASGGYREQYF.

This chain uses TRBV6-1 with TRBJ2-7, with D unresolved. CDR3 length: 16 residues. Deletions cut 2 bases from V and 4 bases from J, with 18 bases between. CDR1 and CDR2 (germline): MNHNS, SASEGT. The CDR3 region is CASSEFSTGSAYEQYF. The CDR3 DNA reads TGTGCCAGCAGTGAATTTAGTACTGGATCTGCTTACGAGCAGTACTTC.

The CDR3 region has the DNA TGTGCCAGCAGTTCGCCGGAGGGACGTTACAATGAGCAGTTCTTC. It yields the protein CASSSPEGRYNEQFF. The chain joins TRBV27 to TRBJ2-1; possible D gene TRBD2, 6 bases. V shed 4 bases and J shed 4 bases, with 14 bases lying between them. The V gene's germline CDR1 is MNHEY and CDR2 SMNVEV (reference sequence). There are 15 residues in the CDR3.

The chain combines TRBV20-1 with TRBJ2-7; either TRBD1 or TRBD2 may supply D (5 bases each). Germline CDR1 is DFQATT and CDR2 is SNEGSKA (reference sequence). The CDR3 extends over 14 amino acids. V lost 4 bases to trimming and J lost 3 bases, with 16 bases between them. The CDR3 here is CSATGPTFLYEQYF. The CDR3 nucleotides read TGCAGTGCTACGGGACCAACTTTCCTCTACGAGCAGTACTTC.

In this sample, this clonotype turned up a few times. Here the CDR3 reads CASSLGQGHTEAFF. The DNA of the CDR3 is TGTGCCAGCAGCTTAGGGCAGGGGCACACTGAAGCTTTCTTT. This sequence joins TRBV7-6 and TRBJ1-1, with D maybe TRBD1 (6 bases). The CDR3 runs 14 residues. From germline, CDR1 is SGHVS and CDR2 FNYEAQ. Deletions cut 1 base from V and 3 bases from J, with 9 bases between.

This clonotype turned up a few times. The CDR3 DNA is TGTGCCAGTAGCCCTAGCGCCAGCTCCTACAATGAGCAGTTCTTC. Protein sequence: CASSPSASSYNEQFF. This rearrangement joins TRBV19 to TRBJ2-1; a possible D gene is TRBD2 (6 bases). The CDR3 runs 15 residues. CDR1 LNHDA and CDR2 SQIVND come from the germline V gene (reference sequence). V shed 6 bases and J shed 0 bases, with 12 bases lying between them.

DNA for the CDR3: TGTGCCAGCAGCAAACGGGACAACACTGAAGCTTTCTTT. Translated, it gives CASSKRDNTEAFF. The V call is TRBV9, the J call TRBJ1-1, with a tentative D call TRBD1 (5 bases). This CDR3 spans 13 amino acids. Per the germline V gene, CDR1 is SGDLS and CDR2 is YYNGEE. V was clipped by 4 bases and J by 2 bases, with 9 bases between them.

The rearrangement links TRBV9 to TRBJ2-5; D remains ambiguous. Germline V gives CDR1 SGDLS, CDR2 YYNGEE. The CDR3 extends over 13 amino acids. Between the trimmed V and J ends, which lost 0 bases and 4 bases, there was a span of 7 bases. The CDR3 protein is CASSVALGETQYF. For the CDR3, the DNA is TGTGCCAGCAGCGTAGCTCTGGGAGAGACCCAGTACTTC.

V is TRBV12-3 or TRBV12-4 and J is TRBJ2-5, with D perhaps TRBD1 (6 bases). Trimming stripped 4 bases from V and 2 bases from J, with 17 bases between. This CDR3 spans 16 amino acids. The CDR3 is CASSSPTRDTQETQYF. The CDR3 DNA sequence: TGTGCCAGCAGTTCCCCAACCCGGGACACACAAGAGACCCAGTACTTC.

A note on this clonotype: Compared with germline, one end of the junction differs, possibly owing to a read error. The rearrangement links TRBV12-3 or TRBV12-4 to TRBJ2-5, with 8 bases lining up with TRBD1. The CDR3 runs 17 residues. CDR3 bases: TGTGCCAGCAGTCCTCCTAATCACAGGGGGTACCACGAGACCCAGTACTTC. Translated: CASSPPNHRGYHETQYF.

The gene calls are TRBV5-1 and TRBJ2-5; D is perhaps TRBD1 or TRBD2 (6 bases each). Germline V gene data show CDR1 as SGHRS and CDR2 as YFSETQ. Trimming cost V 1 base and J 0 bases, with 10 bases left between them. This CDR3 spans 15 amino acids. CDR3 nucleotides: TGCGCCAGCAGCTTGAGAGGGGGGTACCAAGAGACCCAGTACTTC. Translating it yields CASSLRGGYQETQYF.

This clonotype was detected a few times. The CDR3 protein is CASSLNRVEETQYF. CDR3 bases: TGTGCCAGCAGCTTGAACAGGGTAGAGGAGACCCAGTACTTC. The chain links TRBV7-8 to TRBJ2-5; D might be TRBD1 (6 bases). Trimming removed 3 bases at V and 5 bases at J, with 13 bases between. Germline CDR1 reads SGHVS; CDR2 reads FQNEAQ. The CDR3 is made up of 14 amino acids.

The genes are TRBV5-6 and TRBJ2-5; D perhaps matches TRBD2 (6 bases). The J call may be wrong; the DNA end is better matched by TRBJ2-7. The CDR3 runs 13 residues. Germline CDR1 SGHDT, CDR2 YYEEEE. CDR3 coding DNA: TGTGCCAGCAGCCTGGGACTTCAGAACGAGCAGTACTTC. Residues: CASSLGLQNEQYF.

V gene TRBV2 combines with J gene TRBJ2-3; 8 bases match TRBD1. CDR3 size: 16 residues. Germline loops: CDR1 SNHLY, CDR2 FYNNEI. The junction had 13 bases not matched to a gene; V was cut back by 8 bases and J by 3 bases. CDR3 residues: CASGQGRTSVTDTQYF. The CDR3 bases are TGTGCCAGCGGACAGGGACGGACAAGCGTTACAGATACGCAGTATTTT.

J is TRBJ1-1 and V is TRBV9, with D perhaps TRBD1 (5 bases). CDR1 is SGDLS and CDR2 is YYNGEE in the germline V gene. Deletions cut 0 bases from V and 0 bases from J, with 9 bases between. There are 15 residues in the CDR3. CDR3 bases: TGTGCCAGCAGCGTAGCGGGGCAAATGAACACTGAAGCTTTCTTT. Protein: CASSVAGQMNTEAFF.

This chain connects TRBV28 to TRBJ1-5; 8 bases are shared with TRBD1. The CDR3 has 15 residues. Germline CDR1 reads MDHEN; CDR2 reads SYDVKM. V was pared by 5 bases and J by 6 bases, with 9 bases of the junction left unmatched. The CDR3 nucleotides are TGTGCCAGCAGTATGCTCGGACAGGGACTTCAGCCCCAGCATTTT. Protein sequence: CASSMLGQGLQPQHF.

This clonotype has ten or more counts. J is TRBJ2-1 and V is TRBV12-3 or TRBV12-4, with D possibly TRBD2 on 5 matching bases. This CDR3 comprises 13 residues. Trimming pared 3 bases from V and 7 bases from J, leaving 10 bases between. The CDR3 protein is CASSLGTGNEQFF. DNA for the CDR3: TGTGCCAGCAGTTTGGGTACGGGGAATGAGCAGTTCTTC.

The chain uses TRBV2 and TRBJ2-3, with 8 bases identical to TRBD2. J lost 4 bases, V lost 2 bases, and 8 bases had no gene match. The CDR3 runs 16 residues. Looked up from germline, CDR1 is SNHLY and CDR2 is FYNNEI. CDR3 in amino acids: CASSERSGSPADTQYF. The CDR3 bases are TGTGCCAGCAGTGAAAGGAGCGGGAGCCCCGCAGATACGCAGTATTTT.

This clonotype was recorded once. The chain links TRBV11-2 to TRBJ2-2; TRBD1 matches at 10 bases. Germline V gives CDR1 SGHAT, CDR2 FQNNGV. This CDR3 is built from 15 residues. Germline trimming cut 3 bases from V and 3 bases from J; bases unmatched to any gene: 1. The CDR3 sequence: CASSFGTGDTGELFF. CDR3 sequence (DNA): TGTGCCAGCAGCTTTGGGACAGGGGACACCGGGGAGCTGTTTTTT.